This T cell receptor (beta chain) was captured by sequencing in a study of T cells after posttransplantation cyclophosphamide. Using immunoSEQ multiplex PCR, the repertoire was profiled, and TCRdb retains in-frame clones only, with some absent. The listing contains 79 clones. This CDR3 has 15 amino acids. CDR1 is SGHTA, CDR2 FQGNSA, per germline. Germline trimming cut 1 base from V and 6 bases from J; bases unmatched to any gene: 4. A marrow graft followed busulfan-fludarabine conditioning, with cyclophosphamide on days +3 and +4. The source is a young adult male patient who received an allogeneic stem cell transplant from a related donor, was CMV-positive, and had acute GVHD only. Part of the T cell pool may stem from the graft donor. The chain uses TRBV7-2 and TRBJ2-7, with 12 bases lining up with TRBD1. The sample here was gut tissue, taken after allogeneic stem cell transplant with posttransplant cyclophosphamide. The chain's CDR3 is CASSLVGTGGSEQYF. CDR3 nucleotide sequence: TGTGCCAGCAGCTTAGTGGGGACAGGGGGCTCCGAGCAGTACTTC.